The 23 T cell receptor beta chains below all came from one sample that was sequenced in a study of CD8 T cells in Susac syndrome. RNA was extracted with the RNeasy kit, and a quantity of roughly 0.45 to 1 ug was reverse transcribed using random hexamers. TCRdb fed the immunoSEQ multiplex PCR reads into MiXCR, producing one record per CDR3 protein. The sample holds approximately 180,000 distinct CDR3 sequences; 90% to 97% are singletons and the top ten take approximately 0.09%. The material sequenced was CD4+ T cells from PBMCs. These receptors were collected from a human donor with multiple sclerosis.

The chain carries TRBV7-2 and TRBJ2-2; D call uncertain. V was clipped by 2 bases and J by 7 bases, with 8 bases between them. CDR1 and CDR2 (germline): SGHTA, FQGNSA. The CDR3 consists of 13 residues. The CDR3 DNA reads TGTGCCAGCAGCTTATATCATGGCGGGGAGCTGTTTTTT. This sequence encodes CASSLYHGGELFF.

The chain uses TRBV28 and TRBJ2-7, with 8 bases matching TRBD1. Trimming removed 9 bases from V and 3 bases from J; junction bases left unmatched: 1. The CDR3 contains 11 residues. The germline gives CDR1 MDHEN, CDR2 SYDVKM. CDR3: CASGQGYEQYF. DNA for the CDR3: TGTGCCAGTGGACAGGGCTACGAGCAGTACTTC.

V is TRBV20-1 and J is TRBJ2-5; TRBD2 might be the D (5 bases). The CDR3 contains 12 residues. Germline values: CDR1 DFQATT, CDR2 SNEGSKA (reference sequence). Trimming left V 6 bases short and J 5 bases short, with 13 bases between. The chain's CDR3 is CSADYLAETQYF. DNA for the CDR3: TGCAGTGCCGACTACCTGGCTGAGACCCAGTACTTC.

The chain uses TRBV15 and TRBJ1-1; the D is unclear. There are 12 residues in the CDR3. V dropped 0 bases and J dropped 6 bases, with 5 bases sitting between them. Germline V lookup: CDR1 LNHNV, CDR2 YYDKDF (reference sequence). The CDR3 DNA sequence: TGTGCCACCAGCAGAGATACTTCTGAAGCTTTCTTT. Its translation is CATSRDTSEAFF.

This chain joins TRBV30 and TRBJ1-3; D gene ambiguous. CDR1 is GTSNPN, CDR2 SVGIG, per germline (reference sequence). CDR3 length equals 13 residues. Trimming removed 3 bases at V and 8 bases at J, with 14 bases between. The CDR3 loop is CAWSVPTLHTIYF. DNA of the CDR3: TGTGCCTGGAGCGTACCGACGCTTCACACCATATATTTT.

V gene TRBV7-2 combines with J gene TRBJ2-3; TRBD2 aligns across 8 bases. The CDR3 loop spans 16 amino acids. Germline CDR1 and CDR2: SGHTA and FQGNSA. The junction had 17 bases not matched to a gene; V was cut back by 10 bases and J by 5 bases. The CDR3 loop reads CATDLDDGGALDTQYF. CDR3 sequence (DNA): TGTGCCACGGACCTGGATGACGGGGGGGCCTTAGATACGCAGTATTTT.

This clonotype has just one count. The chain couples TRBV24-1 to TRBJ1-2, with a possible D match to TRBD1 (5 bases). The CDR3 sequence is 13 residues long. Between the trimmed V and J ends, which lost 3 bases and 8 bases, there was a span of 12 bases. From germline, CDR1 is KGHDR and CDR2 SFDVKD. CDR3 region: CATSDAGGDGYTF. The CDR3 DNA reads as TGTGCCACCAGTGATGCTGGGGGAGACGGCTACACCTTC.

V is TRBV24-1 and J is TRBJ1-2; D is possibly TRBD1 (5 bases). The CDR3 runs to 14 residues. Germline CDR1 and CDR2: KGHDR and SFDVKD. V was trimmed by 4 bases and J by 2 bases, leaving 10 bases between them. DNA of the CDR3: TGTGCCACCAGTGAGGCCGACAGAAACTATGGCTACACCTTC. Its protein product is CATSEADRNYGYTF.

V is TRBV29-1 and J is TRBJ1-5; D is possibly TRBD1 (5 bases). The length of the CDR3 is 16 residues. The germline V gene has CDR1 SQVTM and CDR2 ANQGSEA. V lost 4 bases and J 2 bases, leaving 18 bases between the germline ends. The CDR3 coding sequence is TGCAGCGTTGCAGGCGGCGGTCAGGGCGGCAATCAGCCCCAGCATTTT. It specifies CSVAGGGQGGNQPQHF. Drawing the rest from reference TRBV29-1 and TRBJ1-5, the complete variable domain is SAVISQKPSRDICQRGTSLTIQCQVDSQVTMMFWYRQQPGQSLTLIATANQGSEATYESGFVIDKFPISRPNLTFSTLTVSNMSPEDSSIYLCSVAGGGQGGNQPQHFGDGTRLSIL.

The CDR3 sequence: CASSPWGKGMGYTF. In nucleotides, the CDR3 is TGTGCCAGCAGCCCATGGGGGAAGGGCATGGGCTACACCTTC. This sequence joins TRBV3-1 and TRBJ1-2; the D gene is possibly TRBD1 (5 bases). Trimming pared 4 bases from V and 8 bases from J, leaving 17 bases between. Germline values: CDR1 LGHDT, CDR2 YNNKEL (reference sequence). The CDR3 length is 14 residues.

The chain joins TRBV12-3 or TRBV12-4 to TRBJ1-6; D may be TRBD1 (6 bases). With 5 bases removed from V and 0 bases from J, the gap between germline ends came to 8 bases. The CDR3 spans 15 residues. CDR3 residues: CASSRQDSYNSPLHF. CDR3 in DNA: TGTGCCAGCAGTCGACAGGACTCCTATAATTCACCCCTCCACTTT.

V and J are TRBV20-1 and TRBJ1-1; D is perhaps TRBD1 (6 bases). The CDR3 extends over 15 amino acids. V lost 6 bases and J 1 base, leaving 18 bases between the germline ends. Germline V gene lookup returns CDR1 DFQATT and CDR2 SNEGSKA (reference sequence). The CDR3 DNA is TGCAGTGCCCGGGTGCGGGCAGGGGAGAACACTGAAGCTTTCTTT. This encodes CSARVRAGENTEAFF.

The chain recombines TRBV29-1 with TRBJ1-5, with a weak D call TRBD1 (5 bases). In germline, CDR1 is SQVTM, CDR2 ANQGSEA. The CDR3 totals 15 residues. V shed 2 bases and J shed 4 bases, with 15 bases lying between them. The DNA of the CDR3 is TGCAGCGTTGAAACGGGAGGGGAGGGGAATCAGCCCCAGCATTTT. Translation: CSVETGGEGNQPQHF.

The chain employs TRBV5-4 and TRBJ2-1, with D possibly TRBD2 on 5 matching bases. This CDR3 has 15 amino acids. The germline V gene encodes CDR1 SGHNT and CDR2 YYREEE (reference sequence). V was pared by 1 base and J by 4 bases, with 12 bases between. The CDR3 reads CASSLTADAYNEQFF. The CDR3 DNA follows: TGTGCCAGCAGCTTGACAGCGGACGCGTACAATGAGCAGTTCTTC.

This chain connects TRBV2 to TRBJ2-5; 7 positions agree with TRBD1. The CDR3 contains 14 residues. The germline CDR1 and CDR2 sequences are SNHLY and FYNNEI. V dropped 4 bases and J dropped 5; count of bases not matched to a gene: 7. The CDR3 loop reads CASSATGVWETQYF. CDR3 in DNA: TGTGCCAGCAGTGCAACAGGGGTATGGGAGACCCAGTACTTC.

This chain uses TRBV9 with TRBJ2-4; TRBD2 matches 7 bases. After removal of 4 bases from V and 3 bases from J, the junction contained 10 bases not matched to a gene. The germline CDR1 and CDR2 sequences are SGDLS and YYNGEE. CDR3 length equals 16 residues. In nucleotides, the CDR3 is TGTGCCAGCAGCCCTGGGGGAGGGTTCGACAAAAACATTCAGTACTTC. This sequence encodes CASSPGGGFDKNIQYF.

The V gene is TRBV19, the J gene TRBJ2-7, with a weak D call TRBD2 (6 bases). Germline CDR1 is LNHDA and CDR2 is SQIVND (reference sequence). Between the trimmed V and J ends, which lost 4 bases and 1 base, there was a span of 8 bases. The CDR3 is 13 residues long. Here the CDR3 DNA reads TGTGCCAGTAGTAAAGGAGGGTCCTACGAGCAGTACTTC. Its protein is CASSKGGSYEQYF.

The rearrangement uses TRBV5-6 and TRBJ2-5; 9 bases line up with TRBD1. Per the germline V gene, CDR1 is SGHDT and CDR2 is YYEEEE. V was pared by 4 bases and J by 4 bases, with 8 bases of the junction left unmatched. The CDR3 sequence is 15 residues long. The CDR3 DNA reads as TGTGCCAGCAGCATCCTCGGACAGGGGTCAGAGACCCAGTACTTC. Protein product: CASSILGQGSETQYF.

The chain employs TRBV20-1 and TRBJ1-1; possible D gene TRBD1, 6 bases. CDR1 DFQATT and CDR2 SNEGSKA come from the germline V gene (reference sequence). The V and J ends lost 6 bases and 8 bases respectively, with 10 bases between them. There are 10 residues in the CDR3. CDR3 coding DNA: TGCAGTGCAGGGACACACGAAGCTTTCTTT. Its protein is CSAGTHEAFF.

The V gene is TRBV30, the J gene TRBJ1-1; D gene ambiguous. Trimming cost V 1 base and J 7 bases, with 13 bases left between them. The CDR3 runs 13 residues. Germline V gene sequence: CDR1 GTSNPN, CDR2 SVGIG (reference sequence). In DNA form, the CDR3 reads TGTGCCTGGAGTGACCAACCGCTCATTGAAGCTTTCTTT. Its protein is CAWSDQPLIEAFF. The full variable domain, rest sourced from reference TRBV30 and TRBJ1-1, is SQTIHQWPATLVQPVGSPLSLECTVEGTSNPNLYWYRQAAGRGLQLLFYSVGIGQISSEVPQNLSASRPQDRQFILSSKKLLLSDSGFYLCAWSDQPLIEAFFGQGTRLTVV.

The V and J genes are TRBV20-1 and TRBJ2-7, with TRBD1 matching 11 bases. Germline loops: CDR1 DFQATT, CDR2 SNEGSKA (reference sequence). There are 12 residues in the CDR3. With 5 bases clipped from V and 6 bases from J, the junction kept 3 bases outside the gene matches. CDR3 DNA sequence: TGCAGTGCTGAGGGACAGGGGGGCGAGCAGTACTTC. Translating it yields CSAEGQGGEQYF.

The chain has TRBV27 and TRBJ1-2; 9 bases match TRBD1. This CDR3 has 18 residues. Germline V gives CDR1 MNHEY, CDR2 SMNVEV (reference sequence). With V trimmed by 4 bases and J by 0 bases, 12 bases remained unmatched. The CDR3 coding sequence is TGTGCCAGCAGTTCCGTATTCGGGACAGGGTACGCTAACTATGGCTACACCTTC. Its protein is CASSSVFGTGYANYGYTF.

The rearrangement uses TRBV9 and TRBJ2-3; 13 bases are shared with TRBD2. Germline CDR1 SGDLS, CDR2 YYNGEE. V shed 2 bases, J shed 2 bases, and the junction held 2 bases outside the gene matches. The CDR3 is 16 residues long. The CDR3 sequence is CASSVTSGGPTDTQYF. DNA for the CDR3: TGTGCCAGCAGCGTGACTAGCGGGGGGCCCACAGATACGCAGTATTTT.